This record concerns one T cell receptor (beta chain) sequence. Its cognate antigen is unknown. A read error may produce the germline difference seen at one junction end. Germline loops: CDR1 SGHNT, CDR2 YYREEE (reference sequence). The CDR3 contains 18 residues. The data originate from a study of shared clonotypes between healthy human individuals. Study-wide background: The plates for each donor numbered three CD4 naive, three CD4 memory, two CD8 naive and one CD8 memory. Study outcomes and limitations: Among the subsets, naive ones generally showed larger estimated richness than memory ones. A few donors had 5% to 6% of their naive CD4 clonotypes in common.

An even split of each subset's genomic DNA across several immunoSEQ plates was performed. The data were produced by immunoSEQ multiplex PCR, yet TCRdb's version contains in-frame clones alone and is incomplete. The top ten clones hold roughly 10% of a sample with approximately 250,000 clones, just over 65% of them seen once. The receptor was isolated from a man younger than 40 in good health. Source material: memory CD4+ T cells sorted from blood. Specified subset: CD45RA-negative fraction. This sequence joins TRBV5-4 and TRBJ2-3, with 14 nucleotides matching TRBD2. The CDR3 DNA reads TGTGCCAGCAGATTGGGACTAGCGGGAGACGGAAGCACAGATACGCAGTATTTT. Protein product: CASRLGLAGDGSTDTQYF. Based on the CDR3 plus reference TRBV5-4 and TRBJ2-3, the full variable domain is ETGVTQSPTHLIKTRGQQVTLRCSSQSGHNTVSWYQQALGQGPQFIFQYYREEENGRGNFPPRFSGLQFPNYSSELNVNALELDDSALYLCASRLGLAGDGSTDTQYFGPGTRLTVL.